Sequencing of this TCR beta chain was carried out in a study of shared clonotypes between healthy human individuals. Genomic DNA (from each subset) was split evenly across several immunoSEQ plates. Profiled with immunoSEQ multiplex PCR; TCRdb holds only in-frame clones, not every one. The table records over a million clones, over 95% of them present only once. As for this clone: Antigen: not known.

V was trimmed by 2 bases and J by 1 base, leaving 14 bases between them. Per germline, CDR1 LNHDA and CDR2 SQIVND (reference sequence). CDR3 length: 16 residues. Study-level results: Against clonotypes common to all four donors, non-shared ones had lower generation probabilities. Sequencing depth was expected to affect clonotype sharing among donors. Few donors restricted represented genetic and exposure-history diversity.

The J gene is TRBJ2-5, the V gene TRBV19; D ambiguous. The clonotype was recovered from a young man in good health. Material for sequencing was naive CD4+ T cells sorted from blood. The subset is: CD45RA+ positively selected. The CDR3 here is CASSITPGRLQETQYF. CDR3 coding DNA: TGTGCCAGTAGTATAACCCCCGGACGCCTCCAAGAGACCCAGTACTTC.